The rows below give T cell receptor beta chains drawn from one sample of a study of T cell responses to AZD1222 COVID-19 vaccine. Only in-frame clones appear in the TCRdb table, and some are missing; sequencing was by immunoSEQ multiplex PCR. The sample includes some 250,000 clones, roughly 93% of them seen just once. The material was peripheral blood, obtained 28 days after the second AZD1222 dose. Source of these receptors: an adult who received the AZD1222 COVID-19 vaccine. The CDR3 runs from the conserved cysteine through the conserved F or W. The D gene is left open where the match is weak. A row's size may be missing; if present it is once, few, many or a size class.

-	TRBD1	TRBV3-1/TRBV3-2	TRBJ1-2	TGTGCCAGCAGCCAAAGGGGGCGCGGGGATCATGGCTACACCTTC	CASSQRGRGDHGYTF
-	-	TRBV7-9	TRBJ1-5	TGTGCCAGCAGCTTAGGTTCCAGTATCAATCAGCCCCAGCATTTT	CASSLGSSINQPQHF
few	-	TRBV28	TRBJ2-1	TGTGCCAGCAGCTCTACGGTTAGAGGAACGGGAGCGACTCTCTACAATGAGCAGTTCTTC	CASSSTVRGTGATLYNEQFF
once	TRBD1	TRBV19	TRBJ1-2	TGTGCCAGTAAGGAGCAGGGGGTAAGCGGCTACACCTTC	CASKEQGVSGYTF
-	-	TRBV15	TRBJ2-7	TGTGCCACCAGCAGAGAGGGGGCCCTGACGAGAGAGCAGTACTTC	CATSREGALTREQYF
-	-	TRBV2	TRBJ1-2	TGTGCCAGCAGTGAAAAATGGGGTACGGGGGCGAGGTATGGCTACACCTTC	CASSEKWGTGARYGYTF
-	-	TRBV9	TRBJ1-1	TGTGCCAGCAGCCCACAGCAGAGGGCAGCTTTCTTT	CASSPQQRAAFF
-	-	TRBV19	TRBJ1-1	TGTGCCAGTAGTCGGGTAGGCAGGGCCAACACTGAAGCTTTCTTT	CASSRVGRANTEAFF
-	-	TRBV30	TRBJ2-7	TGTGCCTGGAGCCAGGTGGGGTACGAGCAGTACTTC	CAWSQVGYEQYF
-	-	TRBV12-5	TRBJ1-3	TGTGCTAGTGCCACAGGCACTGGAAACACCATATATTTT	CASATGTGNTIYF
-	TRBD2	TRBV6-1	TRBJ2-1	TGTGCCAGCAGTGAAGCGCCGAGCGGGAGGAGTGAGCAGTTCTTC	CASSEAPSGRSEQFF
-	-	TRBV20-1	TRBJ2-7	TGCAGTACCCGCGACCCCTACGAGCAGTACTTC	CSTRDPYEQYF
-	-	TRBV28	TRBJ2-2	TGTGCCAGCAGTCCCCGGCGAACTAGCCAGAAACAGGGCGGGGAGCTGTTTTTT	CASSPRRTSQKQGGELFF
-	TRBD1	TRBV2	TRBJ1-2	TGTGCCAGCAGAGCACAGGGGGCTAACTATGGCTACACCTTC	CASRAQGANYGYTF
-	TRBD1	TRBV5-1	TRBJ1-4	TGCGCCAGCAGAGATGACAGGGGTTGGGAAAAACTGTTTTTT	CASRDDRGWEKLFF
-	-	TRBV5-1	TRBJ1-1	TGCGCCAGCAGCTCCCCCCGGGGCGGCTCGAACACTGAAGCTTTCTTT	CASSSPRGGSNTEAFF
once	-	TRBV3-1/TRBV3-2	TRBJ2-1	TGTGCCAGCAGCGGGCGGGGACCTCCAAAGGGGAGCTCCTACAATGAGCAGTTCTTC	CASSGRGPPKGSSYNEQFF
-	-	TRBV13	TRBJ2-7	TGTGCCAGCAGCAACCGACAGACCGAGCAGTACTTC	CASSNRQTEQYF